This T cell receptor beta chain was profiled in a study of neurological immune-mediated disorders. Study in general: For the approximately 34 multiple sclerosis patients, the disease was relapsing-remitting in about 31 and secondary progressive in 3. Study-wide points: When the repertoires were sorted by phylogenetic grouping, those of 18 of 34 multiple sclerosis patients ended up in one related-CDR3 cluster, a possible signature.

From germline, CDR1 is DFQATT and CDR2 SNEGSKA (reference sequence). The length of the CDR3 is 14 residues. V was clipped by 1 base and J by 2 bases, with 12 bases between them. TCRdb re-called the 5' RACE reads through MiXCR, storing one row per CDR3 protein. The repertoire has 60,000 to 85,000 distinct CDR3 sequences, about 5.1% of them found once; the top ten carry over 2%. This clonotype was detected a few times. The antigen is undetermined. This clonotype was obtained from a woman in her 70s with multiple sclerosis. This chain connects TRBV20-1 to TRBJ2-7; D gene unclear. The sample taken for sequencing was PBMCs. The CDR3 loop is CSARARLGTYEQYF. As DNA, the CDR3 is TGCAGTGCTAGAGCACGGTTAGGAACCTACGAGCAGTACTTC.